This entry features one TCR beta chain sequence. The source of the sample is a study of technical replicates of blood from several donors. V dropped 7 bases and J dropped 4 bases, with 14 bases sitting between them. The CDR3 has 14 amino acids. Germline V gene data show CDR1 as PRHDT and CDR2 as FYEKMQ (reference sequence). The method was immunoSEQ multiplex PCR; TCRdb's version includes in-frame clones alone and lacks a portion of them. The top ten clones hold under 0.35% of a sample with 65,000 to 80,000 clones, roughly 96% of them seen once. The sample consisted of T cells isolated from PBMCs. This clonotype originated in a human donor in good health. This chain joins TRBV13 and TRBJ1-5; D ambiguous. The CDR3 sequence: CASTSGAGNQPQHF. CDR3 sequence (DNA): TGTGCCAGCACCTCAGGAGCCGGGAATCAGCCCCAGCATTTT.